This T cell receptor (beta chain) originates from a study of T cell responses to AZD1222 COVID-19 vaccine. Method: immunoSEQ multiplex PCR; TCRdb's copy keeps in-frame clones and lacks some. The repertoire holds around 100,000 clones, with 87% as singletons. Overall study results and limits: Repertoires were collected only later (after the peak T cell response had occurred).

This CDR3 has 13 residues. V was pared by 3 bases and J by 4 bases, with 6 bases between. Germline values: CDR1 KGHSH, CDR2 LQKENI. Remarks on this clone: The antigen is unknown.

V is TRBV18 and J is TRBJ1-4; D uncertain. The TCR sequence derives from an adult in good health. Source: peripheral blood, taken on day 0 of MenACWY control vaccination. CDR3 nucleotides: TGTGCCAGCTCACCTTCCGATAATGAAAAACTGTTTTTT. It specifies CASSPSDNEKLFF.